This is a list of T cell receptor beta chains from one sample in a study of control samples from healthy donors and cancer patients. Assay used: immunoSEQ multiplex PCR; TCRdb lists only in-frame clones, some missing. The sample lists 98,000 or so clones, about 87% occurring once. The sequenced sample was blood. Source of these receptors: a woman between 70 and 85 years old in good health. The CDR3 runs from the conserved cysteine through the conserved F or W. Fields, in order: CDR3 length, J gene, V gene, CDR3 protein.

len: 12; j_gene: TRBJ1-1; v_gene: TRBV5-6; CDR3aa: CASSKNTRGAFF
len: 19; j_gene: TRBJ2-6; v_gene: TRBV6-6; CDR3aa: CASSRRQDPHRSGANVLTF
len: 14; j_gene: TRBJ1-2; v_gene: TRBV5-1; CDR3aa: CASSLANRGWGYTF
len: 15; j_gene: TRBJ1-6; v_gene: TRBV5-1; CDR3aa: CASSSNGQNNSPLHF
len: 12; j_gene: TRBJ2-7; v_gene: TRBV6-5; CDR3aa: CASSSATGGKYF
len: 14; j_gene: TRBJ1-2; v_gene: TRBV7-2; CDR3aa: CASSGRTGEGGYTF
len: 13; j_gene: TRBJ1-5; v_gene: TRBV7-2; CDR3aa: CASSSTGNQPQHF
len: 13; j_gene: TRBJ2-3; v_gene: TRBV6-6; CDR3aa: CASSYRETDTQYF
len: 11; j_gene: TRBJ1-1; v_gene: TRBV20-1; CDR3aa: CSAREPRQAFF
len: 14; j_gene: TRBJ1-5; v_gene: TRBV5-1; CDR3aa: CASSLGTIDQPQHF
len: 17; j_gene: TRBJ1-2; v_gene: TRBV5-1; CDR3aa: CASSSDTYRRELYGYTF
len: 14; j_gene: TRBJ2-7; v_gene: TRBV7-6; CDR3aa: CASSPGGTLHEQYF
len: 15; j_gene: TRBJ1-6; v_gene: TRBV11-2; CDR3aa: CASSLGSVNNSPLHF
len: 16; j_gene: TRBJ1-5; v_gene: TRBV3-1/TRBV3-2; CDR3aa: CASSQDVGGLGQPQHF
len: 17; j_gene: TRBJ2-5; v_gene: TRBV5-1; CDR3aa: CASSPGTSGTGGETQYF
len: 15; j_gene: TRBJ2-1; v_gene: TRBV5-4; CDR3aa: CASSPGQSSYNEQFF
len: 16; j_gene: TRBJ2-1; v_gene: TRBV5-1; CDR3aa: CASSLTVSGAYNEQFF
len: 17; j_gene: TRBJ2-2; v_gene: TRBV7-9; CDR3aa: CASSPRLRLLNTGELFF
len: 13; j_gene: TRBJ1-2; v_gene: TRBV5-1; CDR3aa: CASSLAQGYGYTF
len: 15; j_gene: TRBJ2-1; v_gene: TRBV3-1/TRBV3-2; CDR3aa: CASSHGTAGGYEQFF
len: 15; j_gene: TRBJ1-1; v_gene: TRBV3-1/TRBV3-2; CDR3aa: CASSQDQMSSSEAFF
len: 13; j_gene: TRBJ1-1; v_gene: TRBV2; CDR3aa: CASLPGRSSEAFF
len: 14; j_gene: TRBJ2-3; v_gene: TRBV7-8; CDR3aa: CASSTEGVLGTQYF
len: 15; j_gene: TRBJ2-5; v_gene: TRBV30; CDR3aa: CAWSPGTVAQETQYF
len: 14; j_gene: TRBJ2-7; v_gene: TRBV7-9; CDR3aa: CASSLDLRRYEQYF
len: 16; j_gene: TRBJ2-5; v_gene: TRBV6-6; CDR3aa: CASSYGTSGAEGTQYF
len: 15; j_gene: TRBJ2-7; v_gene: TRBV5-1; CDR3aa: CASSWGRDTEGEQYF
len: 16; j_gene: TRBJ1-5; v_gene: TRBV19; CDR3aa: CASSTRQGGGNQPQHF
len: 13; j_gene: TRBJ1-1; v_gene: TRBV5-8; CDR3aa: CASSLAVGTEAFF
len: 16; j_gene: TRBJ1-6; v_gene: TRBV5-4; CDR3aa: CASSFRDRGLNSPLHF
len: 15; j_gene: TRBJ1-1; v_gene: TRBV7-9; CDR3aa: CASSRPGQMNTEAFF
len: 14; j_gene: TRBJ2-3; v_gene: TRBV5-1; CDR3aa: CASSLNERTDTQYF
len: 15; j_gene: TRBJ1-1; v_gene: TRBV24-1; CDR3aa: CATSDLWQGYTEAFF
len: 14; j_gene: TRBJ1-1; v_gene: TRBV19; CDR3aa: CASSMDRTNTEAFF
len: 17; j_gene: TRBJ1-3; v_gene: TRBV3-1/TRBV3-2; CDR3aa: CASSQVMGVLGGNTIYF
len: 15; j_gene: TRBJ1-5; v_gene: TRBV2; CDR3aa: CASRKDPYSNQPQHF
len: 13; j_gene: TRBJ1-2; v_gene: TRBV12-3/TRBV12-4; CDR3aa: CASENQVGYGYTF
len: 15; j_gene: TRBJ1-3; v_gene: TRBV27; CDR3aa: CASRARGFSGNTIYF
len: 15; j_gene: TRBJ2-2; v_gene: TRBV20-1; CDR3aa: CSASSAGGRAGELFF
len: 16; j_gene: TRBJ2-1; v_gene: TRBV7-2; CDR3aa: CASSLVWGERNNEQFF
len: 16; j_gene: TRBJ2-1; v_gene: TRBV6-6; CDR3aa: CASKIYLDAAYNEQFF
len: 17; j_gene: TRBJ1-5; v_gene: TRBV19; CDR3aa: CASSNPPTGGFNQPQHF
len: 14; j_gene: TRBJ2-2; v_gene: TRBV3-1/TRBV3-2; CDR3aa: CASSQGQGAGELFF
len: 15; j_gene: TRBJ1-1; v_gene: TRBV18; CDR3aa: CASSQSRGGNTEAFF
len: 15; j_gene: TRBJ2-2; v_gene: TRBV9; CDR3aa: CASSITGSGTGELFF
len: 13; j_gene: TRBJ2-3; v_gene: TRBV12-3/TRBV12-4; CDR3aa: CASSLGMTDTQYF
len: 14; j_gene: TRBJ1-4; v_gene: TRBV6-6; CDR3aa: CATLRTELNEKLFF
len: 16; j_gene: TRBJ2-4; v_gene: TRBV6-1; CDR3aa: CASSEGAKRAKNIQYF
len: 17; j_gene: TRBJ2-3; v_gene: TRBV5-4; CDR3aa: CASSPGTGGGGTDTQYF
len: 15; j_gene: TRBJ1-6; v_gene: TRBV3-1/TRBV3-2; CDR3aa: CASSQGGTGASPLHF
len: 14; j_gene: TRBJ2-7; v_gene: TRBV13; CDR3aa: CASSPFGGPREQYF